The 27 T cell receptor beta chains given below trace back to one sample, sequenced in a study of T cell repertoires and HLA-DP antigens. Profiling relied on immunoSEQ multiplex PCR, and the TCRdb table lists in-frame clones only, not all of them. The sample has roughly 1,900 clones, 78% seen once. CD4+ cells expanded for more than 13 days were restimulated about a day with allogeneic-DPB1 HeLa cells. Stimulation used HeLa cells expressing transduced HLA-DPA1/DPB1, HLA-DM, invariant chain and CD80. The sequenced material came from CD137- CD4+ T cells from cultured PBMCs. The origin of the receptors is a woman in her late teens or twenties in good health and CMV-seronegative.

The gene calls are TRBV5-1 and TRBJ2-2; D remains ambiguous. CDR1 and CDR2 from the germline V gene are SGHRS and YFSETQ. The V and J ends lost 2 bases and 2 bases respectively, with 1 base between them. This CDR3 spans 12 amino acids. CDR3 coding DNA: TGCGCCAGCAGCTTTAACACCGGGGAGCTGTTTTTT. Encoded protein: CASSFNTGELFF.

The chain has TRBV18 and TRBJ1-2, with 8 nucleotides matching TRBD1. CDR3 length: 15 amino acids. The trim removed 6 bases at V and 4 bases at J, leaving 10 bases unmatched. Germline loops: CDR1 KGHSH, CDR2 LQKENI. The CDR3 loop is CASSPGQGVIYGYTF. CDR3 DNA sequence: TGTGCCAGCTCGCCAGGACAGGGTGTGATCTATGGCTACACCTTC.

DNA for the CDR3: TGTGCCAGTAGCGGCGAACCGACTAGCGGGAGGTCTTCCTACAATGAGCAGTTCTTC. It specifies CASSGEPTSGRSSYNEQFF. V usage is TRBV19 and J usage is TRBJ2-1; 13 nucleotides agree with TRBD2. V shed 6 bases, J shed 1 base, and the junction held 12 bases outside the gene matches. Germline assignment: CDR1 LNHDA and CDR2 SQIVND (reference sequence). The CDR3 extends over 19 amino acids.

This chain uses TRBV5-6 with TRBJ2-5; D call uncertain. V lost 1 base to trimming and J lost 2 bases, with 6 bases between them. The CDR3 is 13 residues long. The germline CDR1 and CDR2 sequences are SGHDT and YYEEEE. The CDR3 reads CASSLLGQETQYF. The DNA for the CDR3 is TGTGCCAGCAGCTTGTTAGGGCAAGAGACCCAGTACTTC.

The CDR3 bases are TGTGCCAGCCAGAGCGGGGGGCCGTCAGATACGCAGTATTTT. This codes for CASQSGGPSDTQYF. The chain links TRBV2 to TRBJ2-3; TRBD2 aligns across 9 bases. Germline V gene data show CDR1 as SNHLY and CDR2 as FYNNEI. Trimming at V came to 8 bases and at J to 4 bases, leaving 7 bases not matched to a gene. The CDR3 covers 14 residues.

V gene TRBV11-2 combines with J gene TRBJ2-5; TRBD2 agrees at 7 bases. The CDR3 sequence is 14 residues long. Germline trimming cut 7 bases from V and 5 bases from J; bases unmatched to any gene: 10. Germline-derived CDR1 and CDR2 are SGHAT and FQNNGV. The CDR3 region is CASTLTVGGETQYF. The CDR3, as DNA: TGTGCCAGCACGCTTACGGTGGGGGGGGAGACCCAGTACTTC.

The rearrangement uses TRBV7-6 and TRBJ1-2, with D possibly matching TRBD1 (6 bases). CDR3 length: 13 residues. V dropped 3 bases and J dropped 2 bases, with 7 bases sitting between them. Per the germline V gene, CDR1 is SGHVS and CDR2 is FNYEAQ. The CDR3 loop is CASSFDRNYGYTF. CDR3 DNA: TGTGCCAGCAGCTTTGACAGGAACTATGGCTACACCTTC.

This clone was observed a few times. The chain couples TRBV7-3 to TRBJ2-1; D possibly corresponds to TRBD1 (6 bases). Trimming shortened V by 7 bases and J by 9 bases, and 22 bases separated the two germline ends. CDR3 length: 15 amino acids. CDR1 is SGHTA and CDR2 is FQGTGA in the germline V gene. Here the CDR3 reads CASNLGDRWLGEQFF. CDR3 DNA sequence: TGTGCCAGCAACTTGGGTGACAGGTGGTTAGGTGAGCAGTTCTTC.

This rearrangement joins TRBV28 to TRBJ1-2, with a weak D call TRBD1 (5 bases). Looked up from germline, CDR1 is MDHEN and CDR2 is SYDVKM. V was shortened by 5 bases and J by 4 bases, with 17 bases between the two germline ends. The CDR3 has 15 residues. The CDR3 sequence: CASSLLGGGSYGYTF. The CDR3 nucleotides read TGTGCCAGCAGTCTCCTTGGGGGAGGGAGCTATGGCTACACCTTC.

CDR3 DNA sequence: TGTGCCAGCAGCGGTAGGGGACGGAACACCGGGGAGCTGTTTTTT. Amino acids: CASSGRGRNTGELFF. The chain recombines TRBV2 with TRBJ2-2; D assignment may be TRBD1 or TRBD2 (5 bases each). The CDR3 has 15 residues. The germline V gene encodes CDR1 SNHLY and CDR2 FYNNEI. The ends were cut back, 6 bases at V and 1 base at J, with 12 bases in the middle.

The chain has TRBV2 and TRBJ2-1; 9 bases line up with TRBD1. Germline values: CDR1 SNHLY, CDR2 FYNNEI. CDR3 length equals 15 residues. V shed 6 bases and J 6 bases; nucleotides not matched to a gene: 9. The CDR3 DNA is TGTGCCAGCAGGCCCGGGACAGGGATGGGCAATGAGCAGTTCTTC. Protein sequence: CASRPGTGMGNEQFF.

The CDR3 sequence: CASSAAGSTNEKLFF. The CDR3 nucleotides are TGTGCCAGCAGTGCTGCAGGGTCAACTAATGAAAAACTGTTTTTT. The chain couples TRBV2 to TRBJ1-4, with D possibly being TRBD1 (5 bases). The CDR3 is 15 amino acids. V lost 4 bases and J lost 0, with 9 bases in between. Germline loops: CDR1 SNHLY, CDR2 FYNNEI.

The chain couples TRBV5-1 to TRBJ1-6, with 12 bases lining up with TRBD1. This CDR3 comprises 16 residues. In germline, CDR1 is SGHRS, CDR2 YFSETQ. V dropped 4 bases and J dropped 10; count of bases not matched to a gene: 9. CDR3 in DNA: TGCGCCAGCAGCGGAGGGACAGGGGGCCGAGGATCACCCCTCCACTTT. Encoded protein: CASSGGTGGRGSPLHF.

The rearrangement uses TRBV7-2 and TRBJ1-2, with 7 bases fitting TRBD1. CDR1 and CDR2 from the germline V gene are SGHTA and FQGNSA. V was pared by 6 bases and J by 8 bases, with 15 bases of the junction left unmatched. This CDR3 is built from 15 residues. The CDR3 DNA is TGTGCCAGCAGGCTGAGGACAGGTGGACTTTCGGGCTACACCTTC. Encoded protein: CASRLRTGGLSGYTF.

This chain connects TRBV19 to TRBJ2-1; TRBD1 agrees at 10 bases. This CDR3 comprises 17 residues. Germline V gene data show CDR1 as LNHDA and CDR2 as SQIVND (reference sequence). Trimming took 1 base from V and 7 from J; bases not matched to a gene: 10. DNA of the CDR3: TGTGCCAGTAGTATAGCGCGGGACAGGGGAAAGATAAATGAGCAGTTCTTC. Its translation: CASSIARDRGKINEQFF.

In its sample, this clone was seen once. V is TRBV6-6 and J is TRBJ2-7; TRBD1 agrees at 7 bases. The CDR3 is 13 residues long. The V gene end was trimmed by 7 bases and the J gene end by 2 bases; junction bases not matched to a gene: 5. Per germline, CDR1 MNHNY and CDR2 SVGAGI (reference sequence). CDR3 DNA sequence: TGTGCCAGCACCCGGGACAGACCCTACGAGCAGTACGTC. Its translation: CASTRDRPYEQYV.

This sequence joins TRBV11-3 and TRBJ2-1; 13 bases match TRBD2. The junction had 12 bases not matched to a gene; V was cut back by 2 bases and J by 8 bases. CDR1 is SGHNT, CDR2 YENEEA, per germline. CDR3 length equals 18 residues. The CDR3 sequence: CASSLPRGLAGPSHEQFF. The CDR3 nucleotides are TGTGCCAGCAGCTTACCGAGGGGACTAGCGGGGCCCTCCCATGAGCAGTTCTTC.

The CDR3 nucleotides read TGCAGTGCCCAAACGAGAGGGGAGCTGTTTTTT. Its translation is CSAQTRGELFF. The chain employs TRBV20-1 and TRBJ2-2; D is ambiguous. The V end lost 6 bases, the J end lost 8 bases, and 10 bases lay between the germline ends. The CDR3 totals 11 residues. Germline V gives CDR1 DFQATT, CDR2 SNEGSKA (reference sequence).

Here the CDR3 reads CASSSLTGRSYNEQFF. The DNA for the CDR3 is TGTGCCAGCAGTTCCCTTACAGGGCGCTCCTACAATGAGCAGTTCTTC. The genes are TRBV28 and TRBJ2-1; weak D call: TRBD1 (6 bases). Germline-derived CDR1 and CDR2 are MDHEN and SYDVKM. The germline V and J ends were trimmed by 4 bases and 0 bases, with 13 bases remaining between them. This CDR3 has 16 residues. The full variable domain, its missing parts supplied by reference TRBV28 and TRBJ2-1, is DVKVTQSSRYLVKRTGEKVFLECVQDMDHENMFWYRQDPGLGLRLIYFSYDVKMKEKGDIPEGYSVSREKKERFSLILESASTNQTSMYLCASSSLTGRSYNEQFFGPGTRLTVL.

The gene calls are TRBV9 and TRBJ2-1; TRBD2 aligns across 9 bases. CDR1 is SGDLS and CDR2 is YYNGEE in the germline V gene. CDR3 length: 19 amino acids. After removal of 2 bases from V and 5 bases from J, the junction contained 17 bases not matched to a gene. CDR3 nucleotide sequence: TGTGCCAGCAGCGTGGGCGTAGCGGGAGTCAGAGGTAGGGACAATGAGCAGTTCTTC. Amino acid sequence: CASSVGVAGVRGRDNEQFF.

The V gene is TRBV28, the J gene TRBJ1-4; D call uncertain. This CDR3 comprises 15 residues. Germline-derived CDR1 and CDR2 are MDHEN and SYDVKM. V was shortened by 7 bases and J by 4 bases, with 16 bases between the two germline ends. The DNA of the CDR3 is TGTGCCAGCACCGGAGTCACGGGGTATAATGAAAAACTGTTTTTT. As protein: CASTGVTGYNEKLFF.

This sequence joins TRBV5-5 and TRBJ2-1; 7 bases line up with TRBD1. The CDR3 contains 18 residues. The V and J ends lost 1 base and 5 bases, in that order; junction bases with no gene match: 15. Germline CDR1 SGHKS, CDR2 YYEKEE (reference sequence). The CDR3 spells CASSLISAIGTEDNEQFF. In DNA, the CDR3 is TGTGCCAGCAGCTTGATTTCTGCGATTGGGACAGAAGACAATGAGCAGTTCTTC.

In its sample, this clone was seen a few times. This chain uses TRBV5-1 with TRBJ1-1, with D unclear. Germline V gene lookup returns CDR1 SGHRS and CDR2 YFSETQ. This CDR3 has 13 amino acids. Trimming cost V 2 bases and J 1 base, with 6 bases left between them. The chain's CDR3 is CASSFNGNTEAFF. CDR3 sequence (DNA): TGCGCCAGCAGCTTTAACGGGAACACTGAAGCTTTCTTT. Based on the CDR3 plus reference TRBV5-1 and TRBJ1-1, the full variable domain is KAGVTQTPRYLIKTRGQQVTLSCSPISGHRSVSWYQQTPGQGLQFLFEYFSETQRNKGNFPGRFSGRQFSNSRSEMNVSTLELGDSALYLCASSFNGNTEAFFGQGTRLTVV.

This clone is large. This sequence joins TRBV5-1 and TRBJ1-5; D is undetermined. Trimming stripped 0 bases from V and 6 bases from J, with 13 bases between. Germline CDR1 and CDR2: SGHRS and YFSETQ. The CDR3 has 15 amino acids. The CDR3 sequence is CASSLDGGWGQPQHF. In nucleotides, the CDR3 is TGCGCCAGCAGCTTGGATGGCGGGTGGGGTCAGCCCCAGCATTTT.

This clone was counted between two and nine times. CDR3 sequence reads: CASRAQGAGNTEAFF. CDR3 in DNA: TGTGCCAGTAGAGCGCAGGGGGCCGGGAACACTGAAGCTTTCTTT. The chain employs TRBV19 and TRBJ1-1, with 8 bases fitting TRBD1. V gave up 6 bases and J gave up 1 base; unmatched junction bases: 7. The CDR3 sequence is 15 residues long. The germline V gene encodes CDR1 LNHDA and CDR2 SQIVND (reference sequence).

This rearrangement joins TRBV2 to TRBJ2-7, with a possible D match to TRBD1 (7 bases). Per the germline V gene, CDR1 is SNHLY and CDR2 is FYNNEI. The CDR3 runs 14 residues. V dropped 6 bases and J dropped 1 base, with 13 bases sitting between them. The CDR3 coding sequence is TGTGCCAGCAGCGCAGGGGGGAAATCCTACGAGCAGTACTTC. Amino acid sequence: CASSAGGKSYEQYF.

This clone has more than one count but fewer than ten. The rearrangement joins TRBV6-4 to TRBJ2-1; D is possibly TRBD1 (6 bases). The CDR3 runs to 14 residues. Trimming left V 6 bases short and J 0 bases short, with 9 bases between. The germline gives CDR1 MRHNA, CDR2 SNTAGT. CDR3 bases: TGTGCCAGCAGAGCGGACAGCTCCTACAATGAGCAGTTCTTC. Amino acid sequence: CASRADSSYNEQFF.